These 11 T cell receptor beta chains originate from one sample sequenced in a study of response to subunit inactivated influenza vaccine. TCRdb passed the RT-PCR reads through MiXCR, listing each CDR3 protein once. The table shows around 470,000 distinct CDR3 sequences, with approximately 7.7% occurring only once. The specimen comprised PBMCs from blood, sampled about 23 months after vaccination. These receptors were collected from a man aged 50 to 75 who received an inactivated influenza vaccine.

This clonotype was detected a few times. This chain joins TRBV6-1 and TRBJ2-3, with 12 bases identical to TRBD2. CDR3 length equals 17 residues. Unmatched junction bases numbered 9, after V lost 4 bases and J lost 4 bases. Germline CDR1 MNHNS, CDR2 SASEGT. The CDR3 DNA is TGTGCCAGCAGTGTGTCTAGCGGGAGGGCCGGGGCAGATACGCAGTATTTT. Translating it yields CASSVSSGRAGADTQYF.

This clonotype showed up many times. This rearrangement joins TRBV7-2 to TRBJ1-2, with a tentative D call TRBD1 (6 bases). The CDR3 extends over 14 amino acids. V shed 1 base and J shed 4 bases, with 10 bases lying between them. Germline assignment: CDR1 SGHTA and CDR2 FQGNSA. DNA for the CDR3: TGTGCCAGCAGCTTAGTCGCGGGGGCCTATGGCTACACCTTC. Protein product: CASSLVAGAYGYTF.

The gene calls are TRBV29-1 and TRBJ2-1; 7 bases are a match to TRBD2. Germline CDR1 is SQVTM and CDR2 is ANQGSEA. This CDR3 contains 14 residues. Losses at the gene ends were 4 bases for V and 8 bases for J; bases not matched to a gene: 11. CDR3 sequence: CSVVLREAIDEQFF. The DNA for the CDR3 is TGCAGCGTTGTTCTCCGGGAGGCCATCGATGAGCAGTTCTTC.

This clonotype was seen a handful of times. The rearrangement links TRBV20-1 to TRBJ2-5; 8 bases line up with TRBD2. After removal of 0 bases from V and 5 bases from J, the junction contained 5 bases not matched to a gene. The CDR3 extends over 14 amino acids. Germline CDR1 reads DFQATT; CDR2 reads SNEGSKA (reference sequence). The CDR3 DNA follows: TGCAGTGCTAGAGATGGGAGCGGGGGCGAGACCCAGTACTTC. Translated: CSARDGSGGETQYF.

This clonotype came up a few times. The rearrangement links TRBV28 to TRBJ2-7; no clear D. Germline V gene lookup returns CDR1 MDHEN and CDR2 SYDVKM. Deletions cut 4 bases from V and 6 bases from J, with 13 bases between. There are 13 residues in the CDR3. CDR3 protein: CASSWPKLSEQYF. Here the CDR3 DNA reads TGTGCCAGCAGTTGGCCCAAATTATCCGAGCAGTACTTC.

This clonotype was found many times. J is TRBJ1-5 and V is TRBV28, with D unclear. The CDR3 is 14 amino acids. The germline CDR1 and CDR2 sequences are MDHEN and SYDVKM. The V end was cut by 8 bases, the J end by 7 bases, with 18 bases between. Written as DNA, the CDR3 is TGTGCCAGCGCCCAGAGGCGTTTCGAGCAGCCCCAGCATTTT. Amino acid sequence: CASAQRRFEQPQHF. Combining the CDR3 with reference TRBV28 and TRBJ1-5 gives the whole variable domain DVKVTQSSRYLVKRTGEKVFLECVQDMDHENMFWYRQDPGLGLRLIYFSYDVKMKEKGDIPEGYSVSREKKERFSLILESASTNQTSMYLCASAQRRFEQPQHFGDGTRLSIL.

The V call is TRBV6-2 or TRBV6-3, the J call TRBJ1-5; no clear D gene. CDR3 size: 15 residues. The V gene's germline CDR1 is MNHEY and CDR2 SVGEGT. Trimming shortened V by 5 bases and J by 3 bases, and 14 bases separated the two germline ends. CDR3 amino acids: CASSQPDRFNQPQHF. As DNA, the CDR3 is TGTGCCAGCAGTCAGCCCGACCGTTTCAATCAGCCCCAGCATTTT.

This clonotype was picked up many times. The V and J genes are TRBV7-8 and TRBJ2-7; D could derive from TRBD1 or TRBD2 (5 bases each). Germline assignment: CDR1 SGHVS and CDR2 FQNEAQ. V was shortened by 5 bases and J by 3 bases, with 14 bases between the two germline ends. The CDR3 length is 14 residues. The CDR3 reads CASSTGPANYEQYF. The DNA of the CDR3 is TGTGCCAGCAGCACGGGACCGGCTAACTACGAGCAGTACTTC.

Ten or more counts support this clonotype. The chain employs TRBV12-3 or TRBV12-4 and TRBJ2-1; 9 bases match TRBD1. V lost 4 bases, J lost 2 bases, and 3 bases stayed unmatched. The CDR3 extends over 15 amino acids. The CDR3 spells CASSSGTGTYNEQFF. The CDR3 coding sequence is TGTGCCAGCAGTTCCGGGACAGGGACCTACAATGAGCAGTTCTTC.

This clonotype was observed a handful of times. The chain employs TRBV20-1 and TRBJ2-3; TRBD2 might be the D (7 bases). Germline-derived CDR1 and CDR2 are DFQATT and SNEGSKA (reference sequence). Between the trimmed V and J ends, which lost 7 bases and 4 bases, there was a span of 24 bases. CDR3 length: 16 residues. As DNA, the CDR3 is TGCAGTGTCGTACCGATCGGGAGGCGGGGGCCAGATACGCAGTATTTT. This encodes CSVVPIGRRGPDTQYF.

This clonotype was observed at least ten times. V usage is TRBV7-2 and J usage is TRBJ1-1; maybe TRBD1 (5 bases). The CDR3 contains 12 residues. Germline CDR1 and CDR2: SGHTA and FQGNSA. With 8 bases removed from V and 6 bases from J, the gap between germline ends came to 13 bases. CDR3 protein: CASAPRGPEAFF. The CDR3 nucleotides read TGTGCCAGCGCGCCCCGGGGCCCTGAAGCTTTCTTT.